A selection of T cell receptor beta chains follows, all from one sample in a study of blood T cells in healthy people across ages. Via MiXCR, TCRdb re-called the 5' RACE reads, giving one row per CDR3 protein. This table holds approximately 680,000 distinct CDR3 sequences, about a third found once. Sequencing was carried out using blood. The source of these receptors is a woman older than 75 in good health. The CDR3 runs from the conserved cysteine through the conserved F or W. D genes are given only for firm matches. Clone size appears in some rows only: once, few, many, or a class for an expanded clone.

clone_size	v_call	d_call	j_call	cdr3_aa	cdr3_nt
NA	TRBV3-1	NA	TRBJ1-6	CASSQDSWDSPLHF	TGTGCCAGCAGCCAAGATTCGTGGGATTCACCCCTCCACTTT
NA	TRBV20-1	NA	TRBJ2-7	CSASTQFSYEQYF	TGCAGTGCTAGTACCCAGTTCTCCTACGAGCAGTACTTC
many	TRBV4-3	NA	TRBJ1-2	CASSQELGLGTGYTF	TGCGCCAGCAGCCAAGAACTGGGACTGGGGACTGGCTACACCTTC
NA	TRBV12-3/TRBV12-4	NA	TRBJ2-1	CASTKERSGLEQFF	TGTGCCAGCACTAAGGAACGGAGCGGCCTTGAGCAGTTCTTC
few	TRBV7-9	TRBD1	TRBJ2-1	CASSNKGQGIF	TGTGCCAGCAGTAATAAGGGACAGGGGATCTTC
few	TRBV30	NA	TRBJ1-6	CAWSERATAPLHF	TGTGCCTGGAGCGAAAGGGCTACGGCACCCCTCCACTTT
NA	TRBV4-2	TRBD2	TRBJ2-1	CASSQEGTSGRGAYNGQFF	TGTGCCAGCAGCCAAGAAGGGACTAGCGGGAGAGGCGCCTACAATGGGCAGTTCTTC
NA	TRBV15	NA	TRBJ2-7	CATSRDVGYEQYF	TGTGCCACCAGCAGAGATGTGGGTTACGAGCAGTACTTC
many	TRBV7-2	TRBD2	TRBJ2-5	CASSWGTSGEGETQYF	TGTGCCAGCAGCTGGGGGACTAGCGGGGAAGGGGAGACCCAGTACTTC
few	TRBV29-1	NA	TRBJ1-1	CSAGRSGTEAFF	TGCAGTGCGGGGCGAAGTGGGACTGAAGCTTTCTTT
NA	TRBV6-6	NA	TRBJ1-3	CASSYNRGLYGNTIYF	TGTGCCAGCAGTTACAACCGGGGGCTGTATGGAAACACCATATATTTT
NA	TRBV6-1	NA	TRBJ1-6	CASSEGGTYNSPLHF	TGTGCCAGCAGTGAAGGGGGAACCTATAATTCACCCCTCCACTTT
many	TRBV6-4	TRBD1	TRBJ1-2	CASSDSTGTGSGYTF	TGTGCCAGCAGTGACTCCACAGGGACAGGGAGCGGCTACACCTTC
NA	TRBV3-1	TRBD2	TRBJ2-3	CASSRTGGGADTQYF	TGTGCCAGCAGCCGCACTGGCGGGGGAGCAGATACGCAGTATTTT
many	TRBV15	NA	TRBJ1-4	CATSRVGGVEKLFF	TGTGCCACCAGCAGAGTTGGAGGGGTTGAAAAACTGTTTTTT
NA	TRBV12-3/TRBV12-4	NA	TRBJ2-3	CASSSWRLTDTQYF	TGTGCCAGCAGTTCGTGGCGACTCACAGATACGCAGTATTTT
NA	TRBV12-3/TRBV12-4	NA	TRBJ1-6	CASSLYLLDSPLHF	TGTGCCAGCAGTTTATACCTTTTGGATTCACCCCTCCACTTT
many	TRBV18	NA	TRBJ2-7	CASSPDRKWDEQYF	TGTGCCAGCTCACCCGACAGAAAATGGGACGAGCAGTACTTC
NA	TRBV7-3	NA	TRBJ1-3	CASSYDTGNTIYF	TGTGCCAGCAGCTACGACACGGGAAACACCATATATTTT
many	TRBV12-3/TRBV12-4	TRBD2	TRBJ2-6	CASRIKIAGGSSGANVLTF	TGTGCCAGCAGGATAAAGATAGCGGGGGGATCTTCTGGGGCCAACGTCCTGACTTTC
NA	TRBV7-9	TRBD2	TRBJ2-5	CASSPRTSGSLETQYF	TGTGCCAGCAGCCCTCGGACTAGCGGGAGTCTGGAGACCCAGTACTTC
NA	TRBV27	TRBD2	TRBJ2-1	CASSLTSGSSSYNEQFF	TGTGCCAGCAGTTTAACTAGCGGGAGTAGCTCCTACAATGAGCAGTTCTTC
NA	TRBV18	NA	TRBJ2-7	CASSLLQDSYEQYF	TGTGCCAGCTCCCTACTGCAGGACTCCTACGAGCAGTACTTC
many	TRBV6-2/TRBV6-3	TRBD1	TRBJ1-4	CASRPLDRIEEKLFF	TGTGCCAGCAGACCCTTGGACAGGATTGAGGAAAAACTGTTTTTT
NA	TRBV6-5	TRBD1	TRBJ1-4	CASSYGQGAFGTNEKLFF	TGTGCCAGCAGTTACGGACAGGGGGCCTTTGGTACTAATGAAAAACTGTTTTTT
many	TRBV20-1	NA	TRBJ2-1	CSAGDFRGNEQFF	TGCAGTGCTGGGGACTTCCGAGGGAATGAGCAGTTCTTC
NA	TRBV6-1	TRBD1	TRBJ2-5	CASRPGQGLGEQHF	TGTGCCAGCAGACCGGGACAGGGCTTAGGGGAGCAGCACTTC
many	TRBV6-5	NA	TRBJ2-3	CASSQLTRTDTQYF	TGTGCCAGCAGCCAGTTGACACGCACAGATACGCAGTATTTT
once	TRBV12-3/TRBV12-4	NA	TRBJ2-3	CASSFSQGTDAQYF	TGTGCCAGCAGTTTTAGCCAGGGTACAGATGCGCAGTATTTT
many	TRBV3-1	NA	TRBJ1-2	CASSQGREGGYTF	TGTGCCAGCAGCCAAGGCAGGGAGGGTGGCTACACCTTC
NA	TRBV30	NA	TRBJ1-1	CAWWAGVRNTEAFF	TGTGCCTGGTGGGCAGGAGTCCGGAACACTGAAGCTTTCTTT
many	TRBV6-1	NA	TRBJ2-1	CASSRLRVDNEQFF	TGTGCCAGCAGTCGCCTAAGGGTCGACAATGAGCAGTTCTTC
many	TRBV9	TRBD1	TRBJ2-7	CASSVATGGRYEQYF	TGTGCCAGCAGCGTAGCTACAGGGGGACGCTACGAGCAGTACTTC
many	TRBV20-1	NA	TRBJ2-5	CSAASGETQYF	TGCAGTGCTGCCTCAGGGGAGACCCAGTACTTC
NA	TRBV9	NA	TRBJ1-4	CASSFRGKNEKLFF	TGTGCCAGCAGCTTCAGGGGCAAGAATGAAAAACTGTTTTTT
NA	TRBV6-6	TRBD2	TRBJ2-7	CASKGTSNNEQYF	TGTGCCAGCAAGGGGACTAGTAACAATGAGCAGTACTTC
once	TRBV12-3/TRBV12-4	TRBD2	TRBJ2-1	CASSSLGGRANEQFF	TGTGCCAGCAGTTCCCTAGGCGGGAGGGCCAATGAGCAGTTCTTC
NA	TRBV6-1	NA	TRBJ1-6	CASRSRETPLHF	TGTGCCAGCAGAAGCCGGGAGACACCCCTCCACTTT
NA	TRBV20-1	TRBD2	TRBJ2-7	CSAFRGGSYEQYF	TGCAGTGCCTTTCGGGGGGGAAGCTACGAGCAGTACTTC
few	TRBV5-1	TRBD1	TRBJ1-1	CASSLDRGRNTEAFF	TGCGCCAGCAGCTTAGACAGGGGGCGAAACACTGAAGCTTTCTTT
many	TRBV6-1	TRBD2	TRBJ2-3	CASSGTSGGRSTDTQYF	TGTGCCAGCAGCGGGACTAGCGGGGGGCGTAGCACAGATACGCAGTATTTT
many	TRBV7-3	TRBD1	TRBJ1-2	CASSSDRGEGGYTF	TGTGCCAGCAGCTCGGACAGGGGAGAGGGTGGCTACACCTTC
NA	TRBV19	NA	TRBJ1-1	CATSLRRGDEAFF	TGTGCCACTTCACTCCGGAGGGGCGATGAAGCTTTCTTT
many	TRBV7-9	NA	TRBJ1-1	CASSLVGQVPMNTEAFF	TGTGCCAGCAGCTTAGTTGGGCAGGTTCCCATGAACACTGAAGCTTTCTTT
NA	TRBV30	NA	TRBJ1-1	CAWRIDVAYTEAFF	TGTGCCTGGCGGATTGACGTTGCTTACACTGAAGCTTTCTTT
few	TRBV28	NA	TRBJ2-3	CASRVGGTDTQYF	TGTGCCAGCAGGGTCGGGGGCACAGATACGCAGTATTTT
NA	TRBV12-3/TRBV12-4	NA	TRBJ1-1	CASRLEWQDPAFF	TGTGCCAGCAGACTGGAGTGGCAGGACCCCGCTTTCTTT
many	TRBV20-1	NA	TRBJ2-1	CSARDGGYSYNEQFF	TGCAGTGCTAGAGATGGCGGGTACAGCTACAATGAGCAGTTCTTC
NA	TRBV14	NA	TRBJ1-1	CASRGPPGAEAFF	TGTGCCAGCAGAGGTCCGCCCGGCGCTGAAGCTTTCTTT
many	TRBV20-1	NA	TRBJ1-6	CSASLPGSLGSPLHF	TGCAGTGCTAGTCTGCCAGGCTCTTTGGGATCACCCCTCCACTTT
many	TRBV5-4	TRBD2	TRBJ2-1	CASSLGLAGGDSEQFF	TGTGCCAGCAGCTTGGGGCTAGCGGGGGGTGACAGTGAGCAGTTCTTC
NA	TRBV4-1	NA	TRBJ2-3	CASSQESGRVDYTDTQYF	TGCGCCAGCAGCCAAGAATCAGGGCGGGTTGACTACACAGATACGCAGTATTTT
many	TRBV20-1	NA	TRBJ1-1	CSASQGPEAFF	TGCAGTGCCTCGCAGGGTCCTGAAGCTTTCTTT
many	TRBV20-1	NA	TRBJ2-7	CSAVFRVGEQYF	TGCAGTGCTGTTTTCAGGGTTGGAGAGCAGTACTTC
many	TRBV10-3	NA	TRBJ1-2	CAISGLSGYTF	TGTGCCATCAGCGGACTAAGTGGCTACACCTTC
many	TRBV3-1	NA	TRBJ1-5	CASSQEGGFNQPQHF	TGTGCCAGCAGCCAAGAGGGGGGCTTCAATCAGCCCCAGCATTTT
once	TRBV11-2	TRBD2	TRBJ2-5	CASSLGQRLAVQETQYF	TGTGCCAGCAGCTTAGGCCAGCGACTAGCGGTGCAAGAGACCCAGTACTTC
many	TRBV7-2	TRBD1	TRBJ2-6	CASSPGQGLAGANVLTF	TGTGCCAGCAGCCCGGGACAGGGCCTCGCTGGGGCCAACGTCCTGACTTTC
many	TRBV20-1	NA	TRBJ2-1	CSARDKPPNEQFF	TGCAGTGCTAGAGATAAGCCTCCCAATGAGCAGTTCTTC